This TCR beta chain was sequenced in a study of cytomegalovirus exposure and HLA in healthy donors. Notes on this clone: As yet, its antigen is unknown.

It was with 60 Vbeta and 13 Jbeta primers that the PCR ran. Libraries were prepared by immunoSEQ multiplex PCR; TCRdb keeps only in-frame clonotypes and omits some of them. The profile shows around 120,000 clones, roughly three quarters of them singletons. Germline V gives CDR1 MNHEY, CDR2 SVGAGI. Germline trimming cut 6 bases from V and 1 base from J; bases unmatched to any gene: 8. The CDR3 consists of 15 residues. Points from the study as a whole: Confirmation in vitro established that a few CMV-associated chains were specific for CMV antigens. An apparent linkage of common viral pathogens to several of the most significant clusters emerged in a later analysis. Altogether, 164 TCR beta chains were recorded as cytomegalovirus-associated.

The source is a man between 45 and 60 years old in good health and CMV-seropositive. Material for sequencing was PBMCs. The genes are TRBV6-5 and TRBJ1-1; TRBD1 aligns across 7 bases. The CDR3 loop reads CASSSRQGTNTEAFF. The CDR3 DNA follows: TGTGCCAGCAGCTCGCGACAGGGAACGAACACTGAAGCTTTCTTT.